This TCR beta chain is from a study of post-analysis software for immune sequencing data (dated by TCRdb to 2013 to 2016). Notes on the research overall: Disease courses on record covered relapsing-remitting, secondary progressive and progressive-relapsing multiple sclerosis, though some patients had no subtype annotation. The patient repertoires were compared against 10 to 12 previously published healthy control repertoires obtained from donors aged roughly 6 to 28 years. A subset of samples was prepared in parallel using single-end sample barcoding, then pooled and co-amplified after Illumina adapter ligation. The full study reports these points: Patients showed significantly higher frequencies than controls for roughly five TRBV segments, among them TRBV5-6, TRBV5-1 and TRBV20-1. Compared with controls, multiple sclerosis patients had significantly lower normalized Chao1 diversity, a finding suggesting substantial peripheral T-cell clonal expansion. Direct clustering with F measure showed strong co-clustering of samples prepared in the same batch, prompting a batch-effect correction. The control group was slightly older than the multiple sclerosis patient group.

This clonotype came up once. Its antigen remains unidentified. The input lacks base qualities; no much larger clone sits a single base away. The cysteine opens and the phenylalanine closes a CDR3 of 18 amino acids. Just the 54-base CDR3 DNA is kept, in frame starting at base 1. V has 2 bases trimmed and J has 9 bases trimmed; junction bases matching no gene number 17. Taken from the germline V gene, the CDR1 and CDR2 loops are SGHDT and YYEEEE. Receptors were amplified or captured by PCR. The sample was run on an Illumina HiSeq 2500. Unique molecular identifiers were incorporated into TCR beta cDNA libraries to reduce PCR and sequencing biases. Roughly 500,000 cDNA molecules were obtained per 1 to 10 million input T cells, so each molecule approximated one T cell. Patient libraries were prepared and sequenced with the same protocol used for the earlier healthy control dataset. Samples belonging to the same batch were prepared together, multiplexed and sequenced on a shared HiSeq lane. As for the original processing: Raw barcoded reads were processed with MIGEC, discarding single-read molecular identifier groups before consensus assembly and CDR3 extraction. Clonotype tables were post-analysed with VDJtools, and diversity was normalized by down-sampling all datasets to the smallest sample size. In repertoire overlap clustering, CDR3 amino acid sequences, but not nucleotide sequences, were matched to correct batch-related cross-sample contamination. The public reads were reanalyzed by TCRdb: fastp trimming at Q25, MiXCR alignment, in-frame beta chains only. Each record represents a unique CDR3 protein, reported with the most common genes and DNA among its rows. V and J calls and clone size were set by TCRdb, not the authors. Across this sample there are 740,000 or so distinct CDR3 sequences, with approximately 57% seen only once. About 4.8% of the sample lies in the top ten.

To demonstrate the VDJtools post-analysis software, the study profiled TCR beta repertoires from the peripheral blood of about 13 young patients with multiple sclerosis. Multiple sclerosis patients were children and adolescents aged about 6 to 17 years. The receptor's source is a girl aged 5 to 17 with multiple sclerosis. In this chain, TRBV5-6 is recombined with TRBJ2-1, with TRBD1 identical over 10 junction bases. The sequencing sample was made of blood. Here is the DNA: TGTGCCAGCAGCTTACCGACCGGGACAGGGGTTTTACAGAGTGAGCAGTTCTTC. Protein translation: CASSLPTGTGVLQSEQFF.